These 16 T cell receptor beta chains share one sample of origin, sequenced in a study of shared clonotypes between healthy human individuals. TCRdb keeps only in-frame clones here, not all; method: immunoSEQ multiplex PCR. The table shows fewer than 550,000 clones, with about 80% occurring only once. Specimen: PBMCs. Receptors originate from a woman aged 40 to 50 in good health. Some clones in this sample may be carry-over from other donors' samples.

V is TRBV19 and J is TRBJ2-7; D is perhaps TRBD1 (6 bases). V was shortened by 4 bases and J by 1 base, with 23 bases between the two germline ends. The CDR3 is made up of 18 amino acids. Germline CDR1 reads LNHDA; CDR2 reads SQIVND (reference sequence). CDR3 sequence (DNA): TGTGCCAGTAGTACGCTAACCCCTGCAGGGACATATTCCTACGAGCAGTACTTC. Its translation is CASSTLTPAGTYSYEQYF.

The chain links TRBV28 to TRBJ2-7; a weak D match, TRBD2 (5 bases). Trimming pared 1 base from V and 7 bases from J, leaving 14 bases between. The germline V gene encodes CDR1 MDHEN and CDR2 SYDVKM. The CDR3 length is 14 residues. CDR3 DNA sequence: TGTGCCAGCAGTTTATCGGGGTGGGCTAGGGAGCAGTACTTC. Translated: CASSLSGWAREQYF. Full variable domain (missing parts from reference TRBV28 and TRBJ2-7): DVKVTQSSRYLVKRTGEKVFLECVQDMDHENMFWYRQDPGLGLRLIYFSYDVKMKEKGDIPEGYSVSREKKERFSLILESASTNQTSMYLCASSLSGWAREQYFGPGTRLTVT.

This CDR3 reads CASSQDLDTGELFF. In DNA form, the CDR3 reads TGTGCCAGCAGCCAAGACTTGGACACCGGGGAGCTGTTTTTT. This rearrangement joins TRBV4-2 to TRBJ2-2; D gene ambiguous. The V and J ends lost 0 bases and 3 bases respectively, with 5 bases between them. Germline CDR1 LGHNA, CDR2 YNFKEQ. The CDR3 loop spans 14 amino acids.

Of note for this clone: A read error may explain this, as a much larger clone is one base away. This rearrangement joins TRBV7-6 to TRBJ1-4; D is ambiguous. Germline CDR1 and CDR2: SGHVS and FNYEAQ. V gave up 1 base and J gave up 6 bases, with 0 bases separating them. This CDR3 region has 11 residues. CDR3 DNA: TGTGCCAGCAGCTTAGATGAAAAACTGTTTTTT. Translation: CASSLDEKLFF. Looking up the rest from reference TRBV7-6 and TRBJ1-4 gives the full variable domain: GAGVSQSPRYKVTKRGQDVALRCDPISGHVSLYWYRQALGQGPEFLTYFNYEAQQDKSGLPNDRFSAERPEGSISTLTIQRTEQRDSAMYRCASSLDEKLFFGSGTQLSVL.

This clone was seen a few times. The rearrangement uses TRBV21-1 and TRBJ2-5; the table assigns TRBD2, which was not confirmed against the DNA. TRBV21-1 is described as a pseudogene. This CDR3 spans 19 amino acids. CDR3 DNA sequence: TGTGCCAGCAGCAGAGGTTATGGAGCTAGCGGGAGGGACCGAGAGACCCAGTACTTC. Protein sequence: CASSRGYGASGRDRETQYF.

This clone was observed a few times. The chain uses TRBV27 and TRBJ2-7; TRBD2 matches 7 bases. Germline trimming cut 3 bases from V and 6 bases from J; bases unmatched to any gene: 8. CDR3 size: 14 residues. Germline V gene data show CDR1 as MNHEY and CDR2 as SMNVEV (reference sequence). The CDR3 here is CASSLRRESGEQYF. DNA for the CDR3: TGTGCCAGCAGTTTGAGGCGGGAGTCTGGCGAGCAGTACTTC.

This chain connects TRBV5-4 to TRBJ2-1, with 7 bases that match TRBD2. This CDR3 is 14 amino acids long. Germline CDR1 is SGHNT and CDR2 is YYREEE (reference sequence). The trim removed 4 bases at V and 7 bases at J, leaving 8 bases unmatched. CDR3: CASSLPGGSNEQFF. CDR3 sequence (DNA): TGTGCCAGCAGCCTCCCGGGCGGGAGTAATGAGCAGTTCTTC.

This chain links TRBV7-9 with TRBJ2-1, with 10 bases matching TRBD2. CDR1 and CDR2 from the germline V gene are SEHNR and FQNEAQ (reference sequence). The CDR3 is 16 amino acids. The junction had 2 bases not matched to a gene; V was cut back by 3 bases and J by 0 bases. Written as DNA, the CDR3 is TGTGCCAGCAGCTTCGCTAGCGGGAGCTCCTACAATGAGCAGTTCTTC. Translation gives CASSFASGSSYNEQFF.

This chain connects TRBV6-5 to TRBJ1-1; D not certain. Germline assignment: CDR1 MNHEY and CDR2 SVGAGI. CDR3 length equals 11 residues. V lost 7 bases, J lost 4 bases, and 7 bases lay in between. The CDR3 coding sequence is TGTGCCAGCACCGTCGGCACTGAAGCTTTCTTT. Translated, it gives CASTVGTEAFF.

The chain combines TRBV7-3 with TRBJ2-3; 10 bases are shared with TRBD2. This CDR3 comprises 16 residues. Germline V gene lookup returns CDR1 SGHTA and CDR2 FQGTGA. V gave up 2 bases and J gave up 5 bases; unmatched junction bases: 7. In DNA, the CDR3 is TGTGCCAGCAGCTTAGGGGTTAGCGGGAGGATAGATACGCAGTATTTT. Translation: CASSLGVSGRIDTQYF.

V usage is TRBV7-6 and J usage is TRBJ2-5, with D perhaps TRBD2 (5 bases). The CDR3 sequence is 12 residues long. CDR1 is SGHVS, CDR2 FNYEAQ, per germline. The germline V and J ends were trimmed by 5 bases and 5 bases, with 9 bases remaining between them. CDR3: CASSTGVETQYF. The CDR3 nucleotides are TGTGCCAGCAGCACCGGGGTGGAGACCCAGTACTTC.

The V gene is TRBV28, the J gene TRBJ2-1; TRBD2 is a possible D gene (6 bases). V was cut by 9 bases and J by 2 bases, with 20 bases left in between. The germline gives CDR1 MDHEN, CDR2 SYDVKM. The CDR3 runs 16 residues. CDR3 residues: CASYGLSGATYNEQFF. CDR3 bases: TGTGCCAGTTATGGATTATCGGGAGCCACCTACAATGAGCAGTTCTTC.

The chain recombines TRBV18 with TRBJ2-2; perhaps TRBD1 as D (6 bases). Trimming removed 4 bases at V and 3 bases at J, with 15 bases between. This CDR3 spans 16 amino acids. Germline CDR1 is KGHSH and CDR2 is LQKENI. CDR3 amino acids: CASSHDRIKDTGELFF. CDR3 DNA sequence: TGTGCCAGCTCACACGACAGGATTAAGGACACCGGGGAGCTGTTTTTT.

Comment on this clone: Just one base apart from a much larger clone, this may be a read error. The chain joins TRBV27 to TRBJ2-1; a weak D match, TRBD1 (5 bases). This CDR3 has 12 residues. CDR1 and CDR2 (germline): MNHEY, SMNVEV (reference sequence). Trimming stripped 6 bases from V and 4 bases from J, with 7 bases between. DNA for the CDR3: TGTGCCAGCAGCACAGGATACAATGAGCAGTTCTTC. Translating gives CASSTGYNEQFF.

V gene TRBV11-2 combines with J gene TRBJ2-4; no reliable D call. Germline lookup yields CDR1 SGHAT and CDR2 FQNNGV. This CDR3 has 15 residues. With 2 bases removed from V and 0 bases from J, the gap between germline ends came to 8 bases. CDR3 amino acids: CASSLSTGAKNIQYF. CDR3 bases: TGTGCCAGCAGCTTAAGTACGGGAGCCAAAAACATTCAGTACTTC.

The J gene is TRBJ2-2, the V gene TRBV4-3; the D gene is possibly TRBD2 (6 bases). The V gene's germline CDR1 is LGHNA and CDR2 YSLEER. The V and J ends lost 2 bases and 6 bases respectively, with 16 bases between them. The CDR3 sequence is 16 residues long. The CDR3 loop reads CASSQPVFGGAGELFF. CDR3 nucleotide sequence: TGCGCCAGCAGCCAACCCGTTTTTGGCGGGGCCGGGGAGCTGTTTTTT.